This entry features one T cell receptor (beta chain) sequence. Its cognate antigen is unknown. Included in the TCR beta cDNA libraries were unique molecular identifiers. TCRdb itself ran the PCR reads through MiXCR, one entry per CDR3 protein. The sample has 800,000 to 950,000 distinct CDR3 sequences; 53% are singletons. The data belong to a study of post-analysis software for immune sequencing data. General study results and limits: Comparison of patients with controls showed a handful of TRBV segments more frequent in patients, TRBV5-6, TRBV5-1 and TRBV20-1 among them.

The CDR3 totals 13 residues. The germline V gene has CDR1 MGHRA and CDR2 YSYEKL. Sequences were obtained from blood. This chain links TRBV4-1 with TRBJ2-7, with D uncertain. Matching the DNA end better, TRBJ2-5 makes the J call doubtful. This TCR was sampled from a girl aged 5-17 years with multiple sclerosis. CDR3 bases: TGCGTCAGGAGACCAGACCACACGGAGACCCAGTACTTC. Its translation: CVRRPDHTETQYF.